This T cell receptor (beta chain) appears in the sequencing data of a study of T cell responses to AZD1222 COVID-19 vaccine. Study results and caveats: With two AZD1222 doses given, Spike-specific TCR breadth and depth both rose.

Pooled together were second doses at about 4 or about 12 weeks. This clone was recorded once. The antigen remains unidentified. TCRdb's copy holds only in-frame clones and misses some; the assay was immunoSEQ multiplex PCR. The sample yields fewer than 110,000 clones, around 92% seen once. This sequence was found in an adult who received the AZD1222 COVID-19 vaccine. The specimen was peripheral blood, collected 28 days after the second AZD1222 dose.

The CDR3 bases are TGTGCCAGCAGCTTATTCTGGGGGGCCACGGGCGCTGAAGCTTTCTTT. It encodes CASSLFWGATGAEAFF. The chain combines TRBV7-6 with TRBJ1-1, with a possible D match to TRBD1 (6 bases). V dropped 2 bases and J dropped 6 bases, with 19 bases sitting between them. CDR3 size: 16 residues. In germline, CDR1 is SGHVS, CDR2 FNYEAQ.